This T cell receptor beta chain was sequenced in a study of blood T cell repertoires in COVID-19. This clone was recorded a few times. The CDR3 length is 15 residues. Germline lookup yields CDR1 LGHDT and CDR2 YNNKEL (reference sequence). The V and J ends lost 3 bases and 7 bases, in that order; junction bases with no gene match: 8. Produced via immunoSEQ multiplex PCR; TCRdb's table is partial and in-frame only. The profile shows roughly 7,400 clones, about 89% of them singletons. Sequencing was performed on peripheral blood. This chain uses TRBV3-1 (or the pseudogene TRBV3-2) with TRBJ2-1; 8 bases match TRBD2. The receptor was derived from a man between 65 and 85 years old with active COVID-19. CDR3 loop: CASSQGRGGRNEQFF. The CDR3 nucleotides are TGTGCCAGCAGCCAGGGACGGGGGGGCAGGAATGAGCAGTTCTTC.